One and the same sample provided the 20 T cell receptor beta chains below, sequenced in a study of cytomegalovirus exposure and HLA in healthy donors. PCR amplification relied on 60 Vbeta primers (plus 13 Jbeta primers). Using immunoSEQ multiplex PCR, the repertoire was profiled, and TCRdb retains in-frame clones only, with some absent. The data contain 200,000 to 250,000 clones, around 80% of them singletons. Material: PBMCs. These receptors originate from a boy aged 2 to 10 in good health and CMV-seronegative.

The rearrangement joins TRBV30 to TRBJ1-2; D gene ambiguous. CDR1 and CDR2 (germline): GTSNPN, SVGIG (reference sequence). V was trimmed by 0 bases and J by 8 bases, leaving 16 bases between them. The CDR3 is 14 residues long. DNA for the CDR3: TGTGCCTGGAGTGTACACGGGAGACTGGGGGGCTACACCTTC. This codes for CAWSVHGRLGGYTF.

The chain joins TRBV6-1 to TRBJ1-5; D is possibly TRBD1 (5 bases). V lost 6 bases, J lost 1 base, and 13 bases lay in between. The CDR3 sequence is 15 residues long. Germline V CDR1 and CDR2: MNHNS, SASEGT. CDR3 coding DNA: TGTGCCAGCAGAGAAACTACAGGAAGCAATCAGCCCCAGCATTTT. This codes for CASRETTGSNQPQHF.

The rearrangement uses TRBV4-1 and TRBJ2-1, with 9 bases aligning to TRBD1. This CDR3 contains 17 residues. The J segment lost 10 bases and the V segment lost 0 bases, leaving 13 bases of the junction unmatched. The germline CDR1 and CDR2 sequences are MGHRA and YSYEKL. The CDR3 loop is CASSQDPQGQGIGEQFF. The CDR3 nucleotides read TGCGCCAGCAGCCAAGATCCCCAGGGACAGGGAATTGGGGAGCAGTTCTTC.

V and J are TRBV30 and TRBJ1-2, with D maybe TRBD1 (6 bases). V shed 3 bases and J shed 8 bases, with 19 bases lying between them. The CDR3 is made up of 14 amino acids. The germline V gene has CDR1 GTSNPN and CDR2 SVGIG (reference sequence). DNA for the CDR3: TGTGCCTGGAGGGTGTGGGGGGGCTATGGGGGCTACACCTTC. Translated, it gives CAWRVWGGYGGYTF.

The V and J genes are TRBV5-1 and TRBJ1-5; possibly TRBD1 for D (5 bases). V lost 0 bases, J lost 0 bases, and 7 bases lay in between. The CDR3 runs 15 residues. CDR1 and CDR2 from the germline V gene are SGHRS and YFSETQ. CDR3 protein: CASSLEGYSNQPQHF. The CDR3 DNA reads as TGCGCCAGCAGCTTGGAGGGGTATAGCAATCAGCCCCAGCATTTT.

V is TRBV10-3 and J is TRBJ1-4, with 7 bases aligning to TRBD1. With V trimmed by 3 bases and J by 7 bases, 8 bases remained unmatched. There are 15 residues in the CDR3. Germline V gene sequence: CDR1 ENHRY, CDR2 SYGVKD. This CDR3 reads CAISDRQGPSEKLFF. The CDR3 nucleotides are TGTGCCATCAGTGATAGACAGGGCCCCAGTGAAAAACTGTTTTTT.

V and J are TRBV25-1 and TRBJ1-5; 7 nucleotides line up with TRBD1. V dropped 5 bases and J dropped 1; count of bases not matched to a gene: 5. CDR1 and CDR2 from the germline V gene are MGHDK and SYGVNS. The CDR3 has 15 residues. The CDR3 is CASSSTGESNQPQHF. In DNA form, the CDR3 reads TGTGCCAGCAGTAGTACAGGGGAAAGCAATCAGCCCCAGCATTTT.

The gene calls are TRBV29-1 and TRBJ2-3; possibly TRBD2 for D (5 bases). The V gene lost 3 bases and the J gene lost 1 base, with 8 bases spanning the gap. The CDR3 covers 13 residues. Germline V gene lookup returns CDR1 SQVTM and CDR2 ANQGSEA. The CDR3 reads CSVDEGRTDTQYF. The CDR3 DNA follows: TGCAGCGTTGATGAGGGCCGCACAGATACGCAGTATTTT.

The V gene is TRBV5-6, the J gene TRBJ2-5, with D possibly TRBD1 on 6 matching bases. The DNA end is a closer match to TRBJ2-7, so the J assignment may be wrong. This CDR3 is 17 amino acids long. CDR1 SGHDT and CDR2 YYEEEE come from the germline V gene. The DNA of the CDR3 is TGTGCCAGCAGTCTCCCGTGGACAGCGAAAACACCCTACGAGCAGTACTTC. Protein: CASSLPWTAKTPYEQYF.

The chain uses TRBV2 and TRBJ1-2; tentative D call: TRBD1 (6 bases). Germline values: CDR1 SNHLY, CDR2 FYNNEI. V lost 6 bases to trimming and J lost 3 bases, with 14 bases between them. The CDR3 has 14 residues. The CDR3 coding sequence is TGTGCCAGCAGAGAACTTTGGACAGACTATGGCTACACCTTC. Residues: CASRELWTDYGYTF.

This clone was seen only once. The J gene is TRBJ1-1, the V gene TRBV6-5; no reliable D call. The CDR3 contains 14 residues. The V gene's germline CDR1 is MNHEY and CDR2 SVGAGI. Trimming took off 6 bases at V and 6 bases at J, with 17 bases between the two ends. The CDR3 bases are TGTGCCAGCAGCCCCCTCCCGGGAGGATCTGAAGCTTTCTTT. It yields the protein CASSPLPGGSEAFF.

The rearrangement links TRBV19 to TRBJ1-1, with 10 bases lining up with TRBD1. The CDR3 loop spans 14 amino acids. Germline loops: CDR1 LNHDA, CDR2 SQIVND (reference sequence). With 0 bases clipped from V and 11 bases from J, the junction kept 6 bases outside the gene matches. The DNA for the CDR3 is TGTGCCAGTAGTATAGAGACAGGGGGCCGGGACGCTTTCTTT. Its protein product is CASSIETGGRDAFF. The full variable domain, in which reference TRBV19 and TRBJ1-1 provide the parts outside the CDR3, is DGGITQSPKYLFRKEGQNVTLSCEQNLNHDAMYWYRQDPGQGLRLIYYSQIVNDFQKGDIAEGYSVSREKKESFPLTVTSAQKNPTAFYLCASSIETGGRDAFFGQGTRLTVV.

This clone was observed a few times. The CDR3 DNA sequence: TGCGCCAGCAGCCAAGCGACAGTGAACTACGAGCAGTACTTC. As protein: CASSQATVNYEQYF. The chain employs TRBV4-1 and TRBJ2-7, with a weak D call TRBD1 (5 bases). CDR1 MGHRA and CDR2 YSYEKL come from the germline V gene. The ends were cut back, 1 base at V and 3 bases at J, with 10 bases in the middle. The length of the CDR3 is 14 residues.

The CDR3 coding sequence is TGTGCCAGCAGCTTAGAGGGCCATGCTGAAGCTTTCTTT. Translated, it gives CASSLEGHAEAFF. The chain carries TRBV11-3 and TRBJ1-1; D ambiguous. Germline loops: CDR1 SGHNT, CDR2 YENEEA. This CDR3 is 13 amino acids long. V shed 0 bases and J shed 6 bases, with 8 bases lying between them.

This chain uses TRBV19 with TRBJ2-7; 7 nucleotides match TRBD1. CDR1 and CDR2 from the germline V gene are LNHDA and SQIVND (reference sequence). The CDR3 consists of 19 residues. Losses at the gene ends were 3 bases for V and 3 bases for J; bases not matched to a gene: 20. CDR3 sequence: CASSITGVFTGPRVYEQYF. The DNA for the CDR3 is TGTGCCAGTAGTATTACAGGGGTTTTTACAGGACCAAGGGTCTACGAGCAGTACTTC.

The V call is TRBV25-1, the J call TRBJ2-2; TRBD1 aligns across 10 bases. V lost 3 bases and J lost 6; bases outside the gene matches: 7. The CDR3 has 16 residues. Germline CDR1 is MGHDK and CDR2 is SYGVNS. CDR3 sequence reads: CASSEGWDRGAGELFF. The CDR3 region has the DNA TGTGCCAGCAGTGAGGGGTGGGACAGGGGAGCCGGGGAGCTGTTTTTT.

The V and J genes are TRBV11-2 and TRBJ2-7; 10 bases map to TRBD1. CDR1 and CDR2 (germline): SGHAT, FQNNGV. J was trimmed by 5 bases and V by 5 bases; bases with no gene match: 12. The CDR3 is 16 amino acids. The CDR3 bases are TGTGCCAGCAGCCCCCGAGAGGGACAGGGGTGGAACGAGCAGTACTTC. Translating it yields CASSPREGQGWNEQYF.

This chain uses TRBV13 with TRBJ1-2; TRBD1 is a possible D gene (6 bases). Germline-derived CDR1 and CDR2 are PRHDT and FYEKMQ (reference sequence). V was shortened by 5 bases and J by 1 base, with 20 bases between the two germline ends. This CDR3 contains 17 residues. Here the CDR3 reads CASSPPLAGAFNYGYTF. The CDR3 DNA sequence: TGTGCCAGCAGCCCACCCTTGGCGGGGGCGTTTAACTATGGCTACACCTTC.

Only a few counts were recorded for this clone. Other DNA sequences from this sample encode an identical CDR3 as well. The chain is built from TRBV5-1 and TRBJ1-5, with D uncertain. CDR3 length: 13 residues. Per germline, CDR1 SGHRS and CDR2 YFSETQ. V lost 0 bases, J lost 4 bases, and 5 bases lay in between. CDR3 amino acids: CASSLDRNQPQHF. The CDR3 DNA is TGCGCCAGCAGCTTGGATAGAAATCAGCCCCAGCATTTT.

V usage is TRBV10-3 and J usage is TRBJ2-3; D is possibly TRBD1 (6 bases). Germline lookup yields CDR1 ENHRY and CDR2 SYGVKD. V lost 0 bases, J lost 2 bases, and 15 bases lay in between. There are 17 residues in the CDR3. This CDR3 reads CAISESQGQGNTDTQYF. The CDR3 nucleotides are TGTGCCATCAGTGAGTCGCAGGGGCAGGGAAACACAGATACGCAGTATTTT.